The T cell receptor beta chain under discussion was sequenced for a study of T cells in Graves' hyperthyroidism and ophthalmopathy (dated by TCRdb to 2018 to 2020). For the study in its entirety: A discovery cohort of about a hundred patients, roughly 45 with Graves' ophthalmopathy and over 55 with stable Graves' hyperthyroidism, was used to find distinguishing TCR V-J signatures. Prospective prediction of ophthalmopathy was tested in an independent validation cohort consisting of 18 hyperthyroidism patients and approximately 16 patients who later progressed to ophthalmopathy. The roughly 90 discovery patients were divided at random into training and test sets in a 7:3 ratio. Thyroid tissue and blood T-cell repertoires from more than five Graves' hyperthyroidism patients were also compared in the study. Following sampling, methimazole starting at 30 mg daily was given to hyperthyroidism patients, and high-dose intravenous methylprednisolone was given to ophthalmopathy patients. TCR Vbeta CDR3 sequencing of some 140 peripheral blood samples (roughly 41 ophthalmopathy, over 70 hyperthyroidism and approximately 17 progressor patients) is reported in the paper.

V gives up 0 bases and J gives up 3 bases, and the segment between their germline ends measures 9 bases. CDR1 and CDR2 (LNHNV, YYDKDF) derive from the germline V gene (reference sequence). The CDR3 goes from the cysteine to the phenylalanine over 16 residues. The entry retains the CDR3 DNA only, 48 bases that are in frame from base 1. Stable Graves' hyperthyroidism was defined as the absence of progression to ophthalmopathy over 18 months of follow-up. Hyperthyroidism patients were newly diagnosed, had a disease duration of under 2 months, and were aged 18 to 65 years. Exclusion was applied to patients with uncontrolled infections, other autoimmune diseases, pregnancy or lactation. Diagnoses were based on clinical symptoms, serum thyroxine and TRAb, thyroid ultrasound and orbital computed tomography. Total RNA was extracted with Trizol reagent, and quality was checked on an Agilent 2100 Bioanalyzer.

Beyond this particular receptor, the publication reports: A 13 V-J signature model separated ophthalmopathy from stable hyperthyroidism, with roughly 88% sensitivity and around 84% specificity in cross-validation and 80%/75% in testing. Sample size was not statistically predetermined, and blinding of investigators to group allocation was not performed. During validation, the model predicted progression to ophthalmopathy a median of approximately 6.5 months ahead of onset, with around 71% sensitivity and roughly 75% specificity. Blood samples also contained most of the expanded thyroid clonotypes (frequency above 0.001), which suggests that blood repertoires may reflect thyroid immune responses.

With respect to this clonotype: Its specific antigen is unknown. No base-level quality is on record; no much larger clone is a single base apart.

TCR beta CDR3 regions were amplified from RNA transcripts. For the first round of RT-PCR on the TCR CDR3, the HTBI primer set was used together with the Qiagen OneStep RT-PCR kit. Libraries were constructed in a second round of multiplex PCR, after which size selection and purification were performed. Libraries were sequenced paired-end with 100 bp reads on an Illumina HiSeq2000. In the authors' own workflow: SOAPnuke was used to process the raw data, throwing out any read that contained adapters or uncalled bases, had a mean Phred below 15, or lacked an exact constant-primer or identifier match. High-quality paired reads were merged using COPE v1.2.5, and each unique nucleotide sequence was defined as a clonotype. MiTCR v1.1 was used to align clonotypes to the IMGT TRBV, TRBD and TRBJ reference segments. The analysis was restricted to V-J combinations with a frequency above 0.0001, which together covered just over 98% of the repertoires. A TCS score was defined as the ratio between F50 (clonal expansion) and ExV (chaos), using BLOSUM62-based TCRdist between CDR3 peptides within each V-J. Welch's t-statistics and random forest reduced approximately 520 V-J features to 13, which were used in a naive Bayes classifier (R e1071). TCRdb's own reprocessing of the public reads used fastp at Q25 and MiXCR and kept productive beta chains. Entries that share a CDR3 protein sequence are merged under the most common genes and DNA. For this entry, the V and J calls and clone size follow TCRdb and not the study's own pipeline. Within this sample are approximately 560,000 distinct CDR3 sequences, with roughly 50% of them counted one time only. 8% to 8.5% of the sample is held by the ten biggest clonotypes.

Sequencing used peripheral blood or thyroid tissue (not recorded which). The rearranged chain carries TRBV15 and TRBJ2-6; 5 matching bases give a weak D call of TRBD1. This TCR was sampled from a woman aged 18 to 35 with Graves' hyperthyroidism. Donor details come from another sample of the same person, matched by shared clones. The base sequence is TGTGCCACCAGCAGAGACAGGGCGGTTGGGGCCAACGTCCTGACTTTC. Its protein reads: CATSRDRAVGANVLTF. With the portions outside the CDR3 filled from the reference TRBV15 and TRBJ2-6 genes, the complete variable region becomes DAMVIQNPRYQVTQFGKPVTLSCSQTLNHNVMYWYQQKSSQAPKLLFHYYDKDFNNEADTPDNFQSRRPNTSFCFLDIRSPGLGDTAMYLCATSRDRAVGANVLTFGAGSRLTVL.